A selection of T cell receptor beta chains follows, all from one sample in a study of regulatory T cells in long-lasting Graves disease. TCRdb redid the calling of the multiplex PCR reads with MiXCR, one entry per CDR3 protein. The repertoire consists of about 430,000 distinct CDR3 sequences, with over 14% occurring once and the leading ten covering around 7.6%. These data also featured in a second study, about T cells in Graves' hyperthyroidism and ophthalmopathy.

Sequencing was performed on peripheral blood mononuclear cells (PBMCs), taken at new diagnosis, from a patient treated with antithyroid drugs. These receptors were collected from a woman in her 40s with Graves disease. CDR3s leave out the opening cysteine and the closing phenylalanine or tryptophan. The D gene is left open where the match is weak.

V: TRBV11-3; D: .; J: TRBJ2-1; CDR3: ASRTKSSYNEQF
V: TRBV18; D: TRBD1; J: TRBJ2-5; CDR3: ASSPKGALGETQY
V: TRBV6-1; D: .; J: TRBJ2-2; CDR3: ASGPGTSHGYSGELF
V: TRBV7-3; D: .; J: TRBJ2-6; CDR3: ASSGAGTTPLMAGANVLT
V: TRBV12-5; D: .; J: TRBJ2-3; CDR3: ASGGDTQY
V: TRBV2; D: TRBD2; J: TRBJ2-5; CDR3: ASRVGRSKETQY
V: TRBV7-9; D: .; J: TRBJ2-7; CDR3: ASSLEHRVYEQY
V: TRBV27; D: TRBD1; J: TRBJ2-5; CDR3: ASRKQGAEETQY
V: TRBV27; D: .; J: TRBJ2-7; CDR3: ASAGPGWLQY
V: TRBV7-8; D: .; J: TRBJ2-2; CDR3: ASSLNSKSTGELF
V: TRBV7-2; D: .; J: TRBJ1-4; CDR3: ASSLWGRSTNEKLF
V: TRBV13; D: .; J: TRBJ1-2; CDR3: ASSYLTGISNYGYT
V: TRBV7-9; D: .; J: TRBJ2-5; CDR3: ASRSPDSPETQY
V: TRBV5-1; D: .; J: TRBJ2-5; CDR3: ASSLGTARGGQETQY
V: TRBV19; D: TRBD2; J: TRBJ2-3; CDR3: ASSKGSGLAGGTDTQY
V: TRBV5-1; D: TRBD2; J: TRBJ2-1; CDR3: ASSPNKAYRTSRDNEQF
V: TRBV4-3; D: .; J: TRBJ2-5; CDR3: ASSQDQRGGILRETQY
V: TRBV28; D: .; J: TRBJ1-2; CDR3: ASSSLPGPSYGYT
V: TRBV2; D: TRBD2; J: TRBJ2-1; CDR3: ASSVRWEGNNEQF
V: TRBV6-1; D: .; J: TRBJ1-1; CDR3: ASSKTGRTEAF
V: TRBV2; D: .; J: TRBJ2-1; CDR3: ASSPSSLATGEQF
V: TRBV12-3/TRBV12-4; D: .; J: TRBJ2-7; CDR3: ASRAAYEQY
V: TRBV24-1; D: TRBD1; J: TRBJ2-3; CDR3: ATSELQGAADTQY
V: TRBV20-1; D: .; J: TRBJ2-2; CDR3: SAYGRIRNTGELF
V: TRBV20-1; D: .; J: TRBJ2-1; CDR3: SARSDEQF
V: TRBV9; D: TRBD2; J: TRBJ2-5; CDR3: ASSVAQREGQETQY
V: TRBV20-1; D: .; J: TRBJ2-1; CDR3: SARVLGSYNEQF
V: TRBV27; D: TRBD2; J: TRBJ2-7; CDR3: ASSIAGGTYEQY
V: TRBV3-1; D: .; J: TRBJ1-1; CDR3: ASSPATRNTEAF
V: TRBV7-9; D: .; J: TRBJ2-1; CDR3: ASGLSDNEQF
V: TRBV7-9; D: TRBD1; J: TRBJ2-1; CDR3: ASSLTGGVDEQF
V: TRBV12-3/TRBV12-4; D: TRBD2; J: TRBJ2-3; CDR3: ASRRGLAGWRDTQY
V: TRBV7-9; D: .; J: TRBJ1-4; CDR3: ASSLIRSGEKLF
V: TRBV3-1; D: .; J: TRBJ1-4; CDR3: ASSQQGTNEKLF
V: TRBV11-2; D: .; J: TRBJ1-3; CDR3: ASRRFMSSGNTIY
V: TRBV7-2; D: TRBD2; J: TRBJ2-7; CDR3: ASSQLAVLYEQY
V: TRBV6-1; D: .; J: TRBJ2-2; CDR3: ASTPIVGPPPTGELF
V: TRBV5-8; D: TRBD2; J: TRBJ2-7; CDR3: ASSSRTSGRGEQY